The 3 T cell receptor beta chains below come from one sample, sequenced in a study of control samples from healthy donors and cancer patients. The protocol was immunoSEQ multiplex PCR, while the TCRdb copy is restricted to in-frame clones and leaves out a portion. The profile shows about 120,000 clones, 70% to 90% of them singletons. Material: blood. Receptor source: a woman between 65 and 79 years old in good health.

The chain links TRBV6-1 to TRBJ1-1; possibly TRBD1 for D (5 bases). The germline V and J ends were trimmed by 3 bases and 4 bases, with 18 bases remaining between them. CDR1 and CDR2 from the germline V gene are MNHNS and SASEGT. CDR3 size: 16 residues. This CDR3 is CASSDPLEGRGTEAFF. The CDR3 DNA follows: TGTGCCAGCAGTGACCCACTAGAGGGGCGCGGCACTGAAGCTTTCTTT.

The chain uses TRBV10-1 and TRBJ1-6; weak D call: TRBD1 (6 bases). The germline V gene encodes CDR1 WNHNN and CDR2 SYGVQD (reference sequence). The CDR3 spans 14 residues. The V end lost 9 bases, the J end lost 5 bases, and 14 bases lay between the germline ends. This CDR3 reads CARTGQPNNSPLHF. The DNA for the CDR3 is TGCGCCAGAACCGGACAGCCCAATAATTCACCCCTCCACTTT.

This chain connects TRBV16 to TRBJ1-5; no firm D call. V was trimmed by 2 bases and J by 2 bases, leaving 7 bases between them. Per germline, CDR1 KGHSY and CDR2 FQNENV. The CDR3 loop spans 14 amino acids. This CDR3 reads CASSQGSGNQPQHF. The DNA for the CDR3 is TGTGCCAGCAGCCAAGGTTCCGGCAATCAGCCCCAGCATTTT.